One and the same sample provided the 26 T cell receptor beta chains below, sequenced in a study of T cell responses to AZD1222 COVID-19 vaccine. The protocol was immunoSEQ multiplex PCR, while the TCRdb copy is restricted to in-frame clones and leaves out a portion. Of 130,000 or so clones listed, approximately 90% are singletons. The material was peripheral blood, obtained 28 days after the second AZD1222 dose. The receptors shown here come from an adult who received the AZD1222 COVID-19 vaccine.

The rearrangement uses TRBV4-2 and TRBJ2-4; weak D call: TRBD2 (5 bases). CDR3 size: 13 residues. Germline assignment: CDR1 LGHNA and CDR2 YNFKEQ. The CDR3 region is CASSGLAKNIQYF. CDR3 nucleotide sequence: TGTGCTTCCAGCGGTCTAGCCAAAAACATTCAGTACTTC.

This chain uses TRBV7-8 with TRBJ1-1; 7 bases agree with TRBD1. The CDR3 has 15 amino acids. V lost 5 bases and J lost 3; bases outside the gene matches: 9. Germline values: CDR1 SGHVS, CDR2 FQNEAQ. Here the CDR3 DNA reads TGTGCCAGCAGCCCACAGACAGGGAGGTACACTGAAGCTTTCTTT. Its protein is CASSPQTGRYTEAFF.

The chain joins TRBV28 to TRBJ2-3; the match to TRBD1 covers 12 bases. There are 16 residues in the CDR3. V dropped 3 bases and J dropped 4; count of bases not matched to a gene: 5. CDR1 and CDR2 from the germline V gene are MDHEN and SYDVKM. The CDR3 DNA follows: TGTGCCAGCAGTTTGATGGGACAGGGGGCATCAGATACGCAGTATTTT. Its protein is CASSLMGQGASDTQYF.

The chain has TRBV7-3 and TRBJ2-1, with 9 positions matching TRBD2. V shed 5 bases, J shed 5 bases, and the junction held 10 bases outside the gene matches. From germline, CDR1 is SGHTA and CDR2 FQGTGA. The CDR3 extends over 16 amino acids. In nucleotides, the CDR3 is TGTGCCAGCAGCGCTCAAAGCGGGAGGCTCCACAATGAGCAGTTCTTC. Amino acids: CASSAQSGRLHNEQFF. Complete variable domain (other parts from reference TRBV7-3 and TRBJ2-1): GAGVSQTPSNKVTEKGKYVELRCDPISGHTALYWYRQSLGQGPEFLIYFQGTGAADDSGLPNDRFFAVRPEGSVSTLKIQRTERGDSAVYLCASSAQSGRLHNEQFFGPGTRLTVL.

The chain uses TRBV3-1 (or the pseudogene TRBV3-2) and TRBJ2-1, with TRBD1 matching 7 bases. The CDR3 extends over 16 amino acids. Per the germline V gene, CDR1 is LGHDT and CDR2 is YNNKEL (reference sequence). J was trimmed by 4 bases and V by 0 bases; bases with no gene match: 6. CDR3 sequence reads: CASSQDRQGPYNEQFF. The CDR3 nucleotides read TGTGCCAGCAGCCAAGACCGACAGGGTCCTTACAATGAGCAGTTCTTC.

The chain has TRBV29-1 and TRBJ1-2, with D tentatively TRBD1 (6 bases). Germline CDR1 is SQVTM and CDR2 is ANQGSEA. The CDR3 runs 13 residues. Between the trimmed V and J ends, which lost 4 bases and 3 bases, there was a span of 12 bases. The CDR3 sequence is CSVARQEYYGYTF. The DNA for the CDR3 is TGCAGCGTTGCGAGACAGGAGTACTATGGCTACACCTTC.

The rearrangement links TRBV14 to TRBJ1-4, with 7 bases matching TRBD1. Germline values: CDR1 SGHDN, CDR2 FVKESK. Trimming cost V 3 bases and J 5 bases; bases outside gene matches: 9. This CDR3 region has 16 residues. CDR3 sequence (DNA): TGTGCCAGCAGCCATTATCACAGGGGAGCAAATGAAAAACTGTTTTTT. Translation: CASSHYHRGANEKLFF. Combining the CDR3 with reference TRBV14 and TRBJ1-4 gives the whole variable domain EAGVTQFPSHSVIEKGQTVTLRCDPISGHDNLYWYRRVMGKEIKFLLHFVKESKQDESGMPNNRFLAERTGGTYSTLKVQPAELEDSGVYFCASSHYHRGANEKLFFGSGTQLSVL.

This rearrangement joins TRBV5-5 to TRBJ2-1; possibly TRBD1 for D (6 bases). This CDR3 is 15 amino acids long. The germline CDR1 and CDR2 sequences are SGHKS and YYEKEE (reference sequence). V was clipped by 4 bases and J by 0 bases, with 11 bases between them. The CDR3 here is CASSDRDISYNEQFF. CDR3 sequence (DNA): TGTGCCAGCAGCGACCGGGACATCTCCTACAATGAGCAGTTCTTC. The full variable domain, rest sourced from reference TRBV5-5 and TRBJ2-1, is DAGVTQSPTHLIKTRGQQVTLRCSPISGHKSVSWYQQVLGQGPQFIFQYYEKEERGRGNFPDRFSARQFPNYSSELNVNALLLGDSALYLCASSDRDISYNEQFFGPGTRLTVL.

The chain recombines TRBV2 with TRBJ2-2; TRBD2 aligns across 11 bases. CDR1 SNHLY and CDR2 FYNNEI come from the germline V gene. Unmatched junction bases numbered 1, after V lost 6 bases and J lost 4 bases. The CDR3 is 14 amino acids. The CDR3 is CASRLAGATGELFF. In DNA, the CDR3 is TGTGCCAGCAGACTAGCGGGAGCCACCGGGGAGCTGTTTTTT.

The genes are TRBV27 and TRBJ2-7; D may be TRBD1 or TRBD2 (5 bases each). The germline V and J ends were trimmed by 5 bases and 3 bases, with 14 bases remaining between them. The CDR3 covers 14 residues. The germline V gene encodes CDR1 MNHEY and CDR2 SMNVEV (reference sequence). The CDR3 sequence: CASSGWGPYYEQYF. CDR3 coding DNA: TGTGCCAGCAGTGGTTGGGGACCATACTACGAGCAGTACTTC.

This rearrangement joins TRBV24-1 to TRBJ2-5, with D possibly being TRBD1 or TRBD2 (7 bases each). The CDR3 totals 15 residues. The germline gives CDR1 KGHDR, CDR2 SFDVKD. V was clipped by 4 bases and J by 5 bases, with 16 bases between them. CDR3 in amino acids: CATSDPRQGGETQYF. The CDR3 region has the DNA TGTGCCACCAGTGACCCCCGACAGGGAGGGGAGACCCAGTACTTC.

V and J are TRBV7-9 and TRBJ1-2; 9 bases line up with TRBD1. The V gene end was trimmed by 2 bases and the J gene end by 4 bases; junction bases not matched to a gene: 5. The length of the CDR3 is 15 residues. CDR1 is SEHNR, CDR2 FQNEAQ, per germline (reference sequence). The CDR3 sequence: CASSLMGTGIYGYTF. For the CDR3, the DNA is TGTGCCAGCAGCTTAATGGGGACAGGGATCTATGGCTACACCTTC.

V is TRBV3-1 (or the pseudogene TRBV3-2) and J is TRBJ2-7; 11 bases are a match to TRBD1. This CDR3 region has 16 residues. With 4 bases clipped from V and 5 bases from J, the junction kept 10 bases outside the gene matches. Germline CDR1 LGHDT, CDR2 YNNKEL (reference sequence). This CDR3 is CASSPGVGQGDHEQYF. The CDR3 DNA reads TGTGCCAGCAGCCCTGGTGTGGGACAGGGGGACCACGAGCAGTACTTC.

This clone was seen only once. V usage is TRBV7-9 and J usage is TRBJ1-4; D gene uncertain. Trimming left V 0 bases short and J 6 bases short, with 11 bases between. This CDR3 is 15 amino acids long. CDR1 is SEHNR and CDR2 is FQNEAQ in the germline V gene (reference sequence). The CDR3 DNA follows: TGTGCCAGCAGCTTAGCCTCAGTAGGGTATGAAAAACTGTTTTTT. This gives the protein CASSLASVGYEKLFF.

The gene calls are TRBV12-3 or TRBV12-4 and TRBJ2-5, with 7 positions matching TRBD1. The CDR3 consists of 13 residues. V trimming: 5 bases; J trimming: 9 bases; junction bases outside the gene matches: 9. The CDR3 DNA sequence: TGTGCCAGCAGTCGTATCGACAGGGATGCCCAGTACTTC. This encodes CASSRIDRDAQYF.

This chain uses TRBV3-1 (or the pseudogene TRBV3-2) with TRBJ2-3, with 9 bases identical to TRBD1. V lost 0 bases, J lost 2 bases, and 9 bases stayed unmatched. The CDR3 sequence is 18 residues long. CDR1 LGHDT and CDR2 YNNKEL come from the germline V gene (reference sequence). The CDR3 protein is CASSQDPRGQGFTDTQYF. CDR3 sequence (DNA): TGTGCCAGCAGCCAAGACCCGAGGGGACAGGGTTTCACAGATACGCAGTATTTT.

V gene TRBV28 combines with J gene TRBJ1-1; possibly TRBD1 for D (6 bases). The germline CDR1 and CDR2 sequences are MDHEN and SYDVKM. This CDR3 spans 14 amino acids. Trimming pared 4 bases from V and 1 base from J, leaving 10 bases between. The CDR3 DNA reads TGTGCCAGCAGTTCTCCGGGACAGAACACTGAAGCTTTCTTT. Translation gives CASSSPGQNTEAFF.

The V gene is TRBV11-1, the J gene TRBJ2-2; 12 nucleotides line up with TRBD1. The CDR3 covers 15 residues. The junction had 2 bases not matched to a gene; V was cut back by 3 bases and J by 6 bases. Germline V lookup: CDR1 SGHAT, CDR2 FQDESV (reference sequence). CDR3 in amino acids: CASSLGTGGSGELFF. The CDR3, as DNA: TGTGCCAGCAGCTTGGGGACAGGGGGCTCCGGGGAGCTGTTTTTT.

The chain employs TRBV6-6 and TRBJ2-2; no clear D. Between the trimmed V and J ends, which lost 0 bases and 6 bases, there was a span of 11 bases. Per germline, CDR1 MNHNY and CDR2 SVGAGI (reference sequence). The CDR3 is 15 residues long. DNA for the CDR3: TGTGCCAGCAGTTACTCACCCGGGTACGCCGGGGAGCTGTTTTTT. As protein: CASSYSPGYAGELFF.

The chain couples TRBV5-1 to TRBJ2-5; D ambiguous. The germline CDR1 and CDR2 sequences are SGHRS and YFSETQ. There are 13 residues in the CDR3. V was trimmed by 2 bases and J by 5 bases, leaving 10 bases between them. Here the CDR3 reads CASSLRPSETQYF. The CDR3 DNA follows: TGCGCCAGCAGCTTACGCCCGTCGGAGACCCAGTACTTC.

V and J are TRBV19 and TRBJ1-5; D perhaps matches TRBD1 (5 bases). The CDR3 is 13 amino acids. Germline CDR1 is LNHDA and CDR2 is SQIVND (reference sequence). V dropped 5 bases and J dropped 7 bases, with 12 bases sitting between them. The CDR3: CASSSGGYQPQHF. Written as DNA, the CDR3 is TGTGCCAGTAGTTCCGGGGGATACCAGCCCCAGCATTTT. Based on the CDR3 plus reference TRBV19 and TRBJ1-5, the full variable domain is DGGITQSPKYLFRKEGQNVTLSCEQNLNHDAMYWYRQDPGQGLRLIYYSQIVNDFQKGDIAEGYSVSREKKESFPLTVTSAQKNPTAFYLCASSSGGYQPQHFGDGTRLSIL.

The chain is built from TRBV18 and TRBJ1-1; D unresolved. The CDR3 length is 13 residues. Germline V gene sequence: CDR1 KGHSH, CDR2 LQKENI. The germline V and J ends were trimmed by 4 bases and 3 bases, with 9 bases remaining between them. The DNA of the CDR3 is TGTGCCAGCTCACGGGAGGCGGACACTGAAGCTTTCTTT. Protein: CASSREADTEAFF.

The V and J genes are TRBV7-9 and TRBJ1-6; 7 nucleotides line up with TRBD1. The germline V gene encodes CDR1 SEHNR and CDR2 FQNEAQ (reference sequence). This CDR3 comprises 15 residues. After removal of 2 bases from V and 6 bases from J, the junction contained 4 bases not matched to a gene. CDR3 sequence (DNA): TGTGCCAGCAGCTTAAGGCAGGGGGGTAATTCACCCCTCCACTTT. Residues: CASSLRQGGNSPLHF. The full variable domain, with the rest looked up from reference TRBV7-9 and TRBJ1-6, is DTGVSQNPRHKITKRGQNVTFRCDPISEHNRLYWYRQTLGQGPEFLTYFQNEAQLEKSRLLSDRFSAERPKGSFSTLEIQRTEQGDSAMYLCASSLRQGGNSPLHFGNGTRLTVT.

This chain connects TRBV27 to TRBJ1-1, with D uncertain. CDR3 length: 12 amino acids. The germline V and J ends were trimmed by 5 bases and 4 bases, with 8 bases remaining between them. CDR1 and CDR2 (germline): MNHEY, SMNVEV (reference sequence). The chain's CDR3 is CASSTLGTEAFF. In nucleotides, the CDR3 is TGTGCCAGCAGTACTCTTGGCACTGAAGCTTTCTTT.

This chain connects TRBV28 to TRBJ2-7; 10 bases line up with TRBD1. Per germline, CDR1 MDHEN and CDR2 SYDVKM. The CDR3 sequence is 16 residues long. Trimming cost V 1 base and J 3 bases; bases outside gene matches: 6. CDR3 amino acids: CASSLYERTGGYEQYF. CDR3 nucleotide sequence: TGTGCCAGCAGTTTATATGAGAGGACAGGGGGCTACGAGCAGTACTTC. The full variable domain, completed using reference TRBV28 and TRBJ2-7, is DVKVTQSSRYLVKRTGEKVFLECVQDMDHENMFWYRQDPGLGLRLIYFSYDVKMKEKGDIPEGYSVSREKKERFSLILESASTNQTSMYLCASSLYERTGGYEQYFGPGTRLTVT.

J is TRBJ2-7 and V is TRBV10-3; 9 bases map to TRBD1. This CDR3 has 14 residues. Germline trimming cut 9 bases from V and 1 base from J; bases unmatched to any gene: 7. The germline V gene has CDR1 ENHRY and CDR2 SYGVKD. CDR3 sequence: CAIWDRDASYEQYF. The CDR3 nucleotides are TGTGCCATATGGGACAGGGACGCGTCCTACGAGCAGTACTTC.